These T cell receptor beta chains were read from a single sample in a study of T cell repertoires in aging, cancer and after chemotherapy. TCRdb used MiXCR to reprocess the multiplex PCR reads, holding one entry per CDR3 protein. The sample has around 2,300 distinct CDR3 sequences, around 30% seen once; the top ten hold around 8%. Sequencing was done on a sample of blood. The source of these receptors is a human donor with a solid tumor. CDR3s include the opening cysteine and the closing phenylalanine or tryptophan. Each record gives: V gene, J gene, D gene, clone size, CDR3 DNA, CDR3 protein. A D gene is named only where the DNA matches it firmly. A row's size may be missing; if present it is once, few, many or a size class.

V gene: TRBV30
J gene: TRBJ2-3
D gene: -
clone size: large
CDR3 DNA: TGTGCCTGGAGTGTACTTGGCAGCATCCCAGATACGCAGTATTTT
CDR3 protein: CAWSVLGSIPDTQYF

V gene: TRBV6-5
J gene: TRBJ2-1
D gene: -
clone size: large
CDR3 DNA: TGTGCCAGCAGTCGCCCCCTCGGTAGCGGTACCTACAATGAGCAGTTCTTC
CDR3 protein: CASSRPLGSGTYNEQFF

V gene: TRBV27
J gene: TRBJ2-2
D gene: TRBD1
clone size: -
CDR3 DNA: TGTGCCAGCAGTTCCGCCGGGACAGCTACGACCGGGGAGCTGTTTTTT
CDR3 protein: CASSSAGTATTGELFF

V gene: TRBV30
J gene: TRBJ2-7
D gene: -
clone size: -
CDR3 DNA: TGTGCCTGGGCCGGGAATGGCGCAGCCGAGCAGTACTTC
CDR3 protein: CAWAGNGAAEQYF

V gene: TRBV7-6
J gene: TRBJ1-4
D gene: -
clone size: -
CDR3 DNA: TGTGCCAGCAGCGCGACAAAGGGGTACGAAAAACTGTTTTTT
CDR3 protein: CASSATKGYEKLFF

V gene: TRBV6-1
J gene: TRBJ2-5
D gene: -
clone size: medium-sized
CDR3 DNA: TGTGCCACAACAAACCGGGACACTCAAGAGACCCAGTACTTC
CDR3 protein: CATTNRDTQETQYF

V gene: TRBV5-1
J gene: TRBJ1-2
D gene: -
clone size: few
CDR3 DNA: TGCGCCAGCAGCTTGGGATTCTATGGCTACACCTTC
CDR3 protein: CASSLGFYGYTF

V gene: TRBV6-5
J gene: TRBJ2-3
D gene: TRBD1
clone size: large
CDR3 DNA: TGTGCCAGCAGAGGGACAGGGGAAACGCAGTATTTT
CDR3 protein: CASRGTGETQYF

V gene: TRBV4-2
J gene: TRBJ2-1
D gene: TRBD1
clone size: -
CDR3 DNA: TGTGCCAGCAGCCAAGCTTCCGGACAGGGGGGGGGTGAGCAGTTCTTC
CDR3 protein: CASSQASGQGGGEQFF

V gene: TRBV27
J gene: TRBJ1-1
D gene: -
clone size: few
CDR3 DNA: TGTGCCAGCAGTTTATCGTTTCGGTTGAGGGGTCTGGGCACTGAAGCTTTCTTT
CDR3 protein: CASSLSFRLRGLGTEAFF

V gene: TRBV6-6
J gene: TRBJ2-5
D gene: TRBD1
clone size: medium-sized
CDR3 DNA: TGTGCCAGCAGTCGGACAGGGGGTGGGAGAGAGACCCAGTACTTC
CDR3 protein: CASSRTGGGRETQYF

V gene: TRBV6-5
J gene: TRBJ2-4
D gene: -
clone size: medium-sized
CDR3 DNA: TGTGCCAGCAGTCAGGGGGAGGGCAAAAACATTCAGTACTTC
CDR3 protein: CASSQGEGKNIQYF

V gene: TRBV6-1
J gene: TRBJ1-1
D gene: -
clone size: few
CDR3 DNA: TGTGCCAGCAGTGAACCCGGACAGTACACTGAAGCTTTCTTT
CDR3 protein: CASSEPGQYTEAFF

V gene: TRBV19
J gene: TRBJ1-2
D gene: TRBD1
clone size: medium-sized
CDR3 DNA: TGTGCCAGTAGTCGCTCCGGGACAGCCTATGGCTACACCTTC
CDR3 protein: CASSRSGTAYGYTF

V gene: TRBV11-2
J gene: TRBJ2-7
D gene: -
clone size: -
CDR3 DNA: TGTGCCAGCAGCTCTCCGTTTGCGTCGGACTACGAGCAGTACTTC
CDR3 protein: CASSSPFASDYEQYF

V gene: TRBV5-5
J gene: TRBJ2-2
D gene: TRBD2
clone size: -
CDR3 DNA: TGTGCCAGCAGCCCCCCCGGGACTAGCTCCACCGGGGAGCTGTTTTTT
CDR3 protein: CASSPPGTSSTGELFF

V gene: TRBV20-1
J gene: TRBJ2-1
D gene: TRBD2
clone size: -
CDR3 DNA: TGCAGTGCCGGCGGGGGAGGAAAAACCTACAATGAGCAGTTCTTC
CDR3 protein: CSAGGGGKTYNEQFF

V gene: TRBV6-6
J gene: TRBJ2-6
D gene: -
clone size: large
CDR3 DNA: TGTGCCAGCAGTTACGGCTCTGGGGCCAACGTCCTGACTTTC
CDR3 protein: CASSYGSGANVLTF

V gene: TRBV20-1
J gene: TRBJ2-3
D gene: TRBD2
clone size: few
CDR3 DNA: TGCAGTGCCCGGGGGGGGGAGAACGCAGATACGCAGTATTTT
CDR3 protein: CSARGGENADTQYF

V gene: TRBV6-6
J gene: TRBJ1-2
D gene: -
clone size: medium-sized
CDR3 DNA: TGTGCCAGCAGTTATCAGGGAAGCTTGTATGGCTACACCTTC
CDR3 protein: CASSYQGSLYGYTF

V gene: TRBV20-1
J gene: TRBJ1-1
D gene: -
clone size: -
CDR3 DNA: TGCAGTGCTAGAAGGCAGAACACTGAAGCTTTCTTT
CDR3 protein: CSARRQNTEAFF

V gene: TRBV7-2
J gene: TRBJ2-5
D gene: -
clone size: -
CDR3 DNA: TGTGCCAGCAGTCTCAGTACCGAGACCCAGTACTTC
CDR3 protein: CASSLSTETQYF

V gene: TRBV12-3/TRBV12-4
J gene: TRBJ2-6
D gene: -
clone size: medium-sized
CDR3 DNA: TGTGCCAGCAGGGACACAGGGTCCGGGGCCAACGTCCTGACTTTC
CDR3 protein: CASRDTGSGANVLTF

V gene: TRBV27
J gene: TRBJ2-1
D gene: TRBD2
clone size: -
CDR3 DNA: TGTGCCAGCAGGATCTCCGGGACTAGCGGGAGTTTCTCCTACAATGAGCAGTTCTTC
CDR3 protein: CASRISGTSGSFSYNEQFF

V gene: TRBV6-1
J gene: TRBJ1-1
D gene: -
clone size: medium-sized
CDR3 DNA: TGTGCCAGCAGAGCGATCGTGAACACTGAAGCTTTCTTT
CDR3 protein: CASRAIVNTEAFF

V gene: TRBV12-3/TRBV12-4
J gene: TRBJ2-7
D gene: -
clone size: -
CDR3 DNA: TGTGCCAGCAGACCGGACGGAATTTCCTACGAGCAGTACTTC
CDR3 protein: CASRPDGISYEQYF

V gene: TRBV7-6
J gene: TRBJ1-3
D gene: -
clone size: medium-sized
CDR3 DNA: TGTGCCAGCAGCTCTCCCCAGTGGGGCTCTGGAAACACCATATATTTT
CDR3 protein: CASSSPQWGSGNTIYF

V gene: TRBV6-4
J gene: TRBJ2-2
D gene: TRBD1
clone size: few
CDR3 DNA: TGTGCCAGCAGTGACTCATTTCAGGGGGACGGGGAGCTGTTTTTT
CDR3 protein: CASSDSFQGDGELFF

V gene: TRBV13
J gene: TRBJ2-5
D gene: TRBD1
clone size: medium-sized
CDR3 DNA: TGTGCCAGCAGCCAGGGACAGGTTAGGGAGACCCAGTACTTC
CDR3 protein: CASSQGQVRETQYF

V gene: TRBV12-3/TRBV12-4
J gene: TRBJ2-2
D gene: -
clone size: medium-sized
CDR3 DNA: TGTGCCAGCAGTTTCGGGCCCGGGGAGCTGTTTTTT
CDR3 protein: CASSFGPGELFF

V gene: TRBV28
J gene: TRBJ1-5
D gene: -
clone size: -
CDR3 DNA: TGTGCCAGCAGGGAACTCATCAATCAGCCCCAGCATTTT
CDR3 protein: CASRELINQPQHF

V gene: TRBV6-5
J gene: TRBJ2-1
D gene: -
clone size: large
CDR3 DNA: TGTGCCAGCAGTTACTCTGCGGGTAATGAGCAGTTCTTC
CDR3 protein: CASSYSAGNEQFF

V gene: TRBV7-2
J gene: TRBJ1-2
D gene: TRBD1
clone size: few
CDR3 DNA: TGTGCCAGCAGCTCACACGGGACAGGCGGACGTCACTATGGCTACACCTTC
CDR3 protein: CASSSHGTGGRHYGYTF

V gene: TRBV15
J gene: TRBJ2-1
D gene: TRBD2
clone size: medium-sized
CDR3 DNA: TGTGCCACCAGCAGTTCCGAGGGGAGCGGGAGAGGATATGAGCAGTTCTTC
CDR3 protein: CATSSSEGSGRGYEQFF

V gene: TRBV5-1
J gene: TRBJ2-3
D gene: TRBD2
clone size: few
CDR3 DNA: TGCGCCAGCAGCTCGGCGGGAGGGCTAGTTAAAGATACGCAGTATTTT
CDR3 protein: CASSSAGGLVKDTQYF

V gene: TRBV6-1
J gene: TRBJ1-5
D gene: -
clone size: medium-sized
CDR3 DNA: TGTGCCAGCAGTGAAGTTGCTGGTCAGCCCCAGCATTTT
CDR3 protein: CASSEVAGQPQHF

V gene: TRBV29-1
J gene: TRBJ1-3
D gene: -
clone size: large
CDR3 DNA: TGCAGCGTTGACGGGTTTGGAAACACCATATATTTT
CDR3 protein: CSVDGFGNTIYF

V gene: TRBV12-3/TRBV12-4
J gene: TRBJ2-7
D gene: -
clone size: medium-sized
CDR3 DNA: TGTGCCAGCAGTTTGGATGCCTACGAGCAGTACTTC
CDR3 protein: CASSLDAYEQYF

V gene: TRBV19
J gene: TRBJ1-6
D gene: -
clone size: -
CDR3 DNA: TGTGCCAGTAGTGAAGGGAGGGCGATTGGTTCACCCCTCCACTTT
CDR3 protein: CASSEGRAIGSPLHF

V gene: TRBV20-1
J gene: TRBJ2-1
D gene: TRBD2
clone size: -
CDR3 DNA: TGCAGTGCTAGAGTGACTAGCGGGAGACAGAACAATGAGCAGTTCTTC
CDR3 protein: CSARVTSGRQNNEQFF

V gene: TRBV20-1
J gene: TRBJ1-5
D gene: -
clone size: few
CDR3 DNA: TGCAGTGCGATTCCCACAGCCGGCAATCAGCCCCAGCATTTT
CDR3 protein: CSAIPTAGNQPQHF

V gene: TRBV29-1
J gene: TRBJ2-1
D gene: -
clone size: -
CDR3 DNA: TGCAGCGTGGGGCTTGGGGGGGCCAGGAATGAGCAGTTCTTC
CDR3 protein: CSVGLGGARNEQFF

V gene: TRBV6-1
J gene: TRBJ1-6
D gene: TRBD1
clone size: medium-sized
CDR3 DNA: TGTGCCAGCAGTCGGCTACAGGGGGCACTTAATTCACCCCTCCACTTT
CDR3 protein: CASSRLQGALNSPLHF

V gene: TRBV5-1
J gene: TRBJ1-2
D gene: TRBD1
clone size: -
CDR3 DNA: TGCGCCAGCAGCTTGCGACAGGGTCCTGACTATGGCTACACCTTC
CDR3 protein: CASSLRQGPDYGYTF

V gene: TRBV6-6
J gene: TRBJ1-1
D gene: TRBD1
clone size: -
CDR3 DNA: TGTGCCAGCAGTGGAAGGACAGGGGCGCCTGAAGCTTTCTTT
CDR3 protein: CASSGRTGAPEAFF

V gene: TRBV18
J gene: TRBJ1-5
D gene: -
clone size: -
CDR3 DNA: TGTGCCAGCTCACCAGGGAGGAAGGGCAATCAGCCCCAGCATTTT
CDR3 protein: CASSPGRKGNQPQHF

V gene: TRBV6-5
J gene: TRBJ1-1
D gene: TRBD1
clone size: -
CDR3 DNA: TGTGCCAGCAGTGGAGGAGGGACAGGGATACGGAACACTGAAGCTTTCTTT
CDR3 protein: CASSGGGTGIRNTEAFF

V gene: TRBV7-2
J gene: TRBJ2-4
D gene: TRBD1
clone size: few
CDR3 DNA: TGTGCCAGCAGCCTGCGGACAGGACTAGCCAAAAACATTCAGTACTTC
CDR3 protein: CASSLRTGLAKNIQYF

V gene: TRBV5-1
J gene: TRBJ2-3
D gene: -
clone size: -
CDR3 DNA: TGTGCCAGCAGCTCGGCTCCATCAAGAGAGATAGATACGCAGTATTTT
CDR3 protein: CASSSAPSREIDTQYF

V gene: TRBV20-1
J gene: TRBJ1-4
D gene: -
clone size: -
CDR3 DNA: TGCAGTGCTAGAAGGGGATATAATGAAAAACTGTTTTTT
CDR3 protein: CSARRGYNEKLFF